This record concerns one TCR beta chain sequence. From germline, CDR1 is LGHDT and CDR2 YNNKEL (reference sequence). J gave up 9 bases and V 3 bases, and 19 bases lay outside the gene matches. The CDR3 runs 18 residues. Authors of the study amplified TCR beta CDR3 regions from RNA transcripts. Using the HTBI primer set, a first-round RT-PCR was run on the TCR CDR3. TCRdb re-derived calls from the multiplex PCR reads in MiXCR, one entry per CDR3 protein. Of 150,000 or so distinct CDR3 sequences detected, less than 25% appear once; the ten largest clones hold about 70%. The data derive from a study of T cells in Graves' hyperthyroidism and ophthalmopathy.

The TCR comes from a woman between 45 and 65 years old with Graves' hyperthyroidism that later progressed to Graves' ophthalmopathy. The V call is TRBV3-1, the J call TRBJ2-1; 8 nucleotides match TRBD2. Input material: blood. The CDR3 DNA sequence: TGTGCCAGCAGCCATACCGGGACGGGAGGGGAGTACAAGCCTGAGCAGTTCTTC. Residues: CASSHTGTGGEYKPEQFF.